Detailed here is one T cell receptor (beta chain). Mismatch with germline at one junction end may stem from a read error. Clones were read by immunoSEQ multiplex PCR, and TCRdb kept only the in-frame ones, dropping some. The data hold just over 45,000 clones, with about 88% observed a single time. These data originate in a study of memory CD8 T cells in hepatitis C reinfection. Across the whole study: HCV reinfection meant a positive HCV RNA test after two negative tests at least 60 days apart.

This CDR3 contains 14 residues. Germline assignment: CDR1 MNHEY and CDR2 SVGAGI. The time point was: late/post reinfection, 12 to 24 weeks after detection. Sorted cells were sequenced directly ex vivo without any in vitro expansion. Total naive CD8 T cells were sorted as viable CD3+ CD8+ CD45RO- cells from a couple of donors. V is TRBV6-5 and J is TRBJ2-2, with TRBD1 matching 8 bases. This sequence originates from a man between 18 and 29 years old with hepatitis C virus infection. Sequenced material: naive CD8+ T cells sorted from blood. The CDR3 spells CASSPTGAVGGLFF. As DNA, the CDR3 is TGTGCCAGCAGTCCGACAGGGGCGGTGGGGGGGCTGTTTTTT.